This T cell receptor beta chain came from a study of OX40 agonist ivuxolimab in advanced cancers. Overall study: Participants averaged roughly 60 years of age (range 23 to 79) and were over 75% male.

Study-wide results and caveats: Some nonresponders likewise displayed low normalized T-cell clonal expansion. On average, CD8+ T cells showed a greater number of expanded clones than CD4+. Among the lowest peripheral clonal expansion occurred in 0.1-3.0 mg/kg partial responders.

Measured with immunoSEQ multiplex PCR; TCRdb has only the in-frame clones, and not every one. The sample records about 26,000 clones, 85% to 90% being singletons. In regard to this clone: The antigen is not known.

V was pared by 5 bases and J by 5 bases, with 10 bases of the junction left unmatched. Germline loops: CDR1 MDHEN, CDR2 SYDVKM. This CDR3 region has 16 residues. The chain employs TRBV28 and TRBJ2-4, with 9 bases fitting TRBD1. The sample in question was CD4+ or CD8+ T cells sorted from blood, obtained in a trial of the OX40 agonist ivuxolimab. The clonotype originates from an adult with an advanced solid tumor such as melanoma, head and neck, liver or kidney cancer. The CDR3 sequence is CASSPDRGIFQNIQYF. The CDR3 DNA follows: TGTGCCAGCAGTCCGGACAGGGGTATCTTTCAAAACATTCAGTACTTC.